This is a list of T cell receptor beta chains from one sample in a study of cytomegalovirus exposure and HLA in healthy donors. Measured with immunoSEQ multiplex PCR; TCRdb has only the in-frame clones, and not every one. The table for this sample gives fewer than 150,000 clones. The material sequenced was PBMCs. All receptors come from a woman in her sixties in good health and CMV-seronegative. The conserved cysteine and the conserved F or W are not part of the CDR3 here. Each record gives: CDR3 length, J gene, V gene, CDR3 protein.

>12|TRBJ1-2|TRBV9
ASSRDITNYGYT
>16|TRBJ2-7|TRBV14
ASSQGTSGRASLYEQY
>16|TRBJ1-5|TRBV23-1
ASLQDQGGMMGNQPQH
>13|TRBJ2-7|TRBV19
ASRRTGGLSYEQY
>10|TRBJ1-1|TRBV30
AWIQGNTEAF
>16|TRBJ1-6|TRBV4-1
ASSRQDRAGLNNSPLH
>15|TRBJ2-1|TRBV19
ASSTPEGGGGYNEQF
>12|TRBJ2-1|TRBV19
ASRASGSYNEQF
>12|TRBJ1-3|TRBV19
ASSWARSGNTIY
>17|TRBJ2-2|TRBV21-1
ASSKRSLAGISNTGELF
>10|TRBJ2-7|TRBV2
AARTGAYEQY
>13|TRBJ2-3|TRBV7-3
ASRRRESSLDPQY
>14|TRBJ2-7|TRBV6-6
ASSSEPGGAGYEQY
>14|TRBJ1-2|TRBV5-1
ASSLDTGQGISGYT
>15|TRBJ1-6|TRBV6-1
ASSGAPTSSYNSPLH
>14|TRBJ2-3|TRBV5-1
ASSLTGTSVTDTQY
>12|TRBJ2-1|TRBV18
ASSPGLAGYEQF
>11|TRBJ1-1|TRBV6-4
ASRGDMNTEAF
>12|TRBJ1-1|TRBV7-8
ASSLSGMNTEAF
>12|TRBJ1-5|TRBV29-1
SVGQGAGGQPQH
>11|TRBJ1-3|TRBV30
AWLISSGNTIY
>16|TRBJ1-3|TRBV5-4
ASSLGGQDRIHGNTIY
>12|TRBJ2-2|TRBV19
ASREDTYTGELF
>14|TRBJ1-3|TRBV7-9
ASSQRQKASGNTIY
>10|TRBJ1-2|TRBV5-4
ASTPGYDGYT
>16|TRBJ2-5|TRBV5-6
ASSLWRGAPRSSETQY
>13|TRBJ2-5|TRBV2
ASVGGGAGQETQY
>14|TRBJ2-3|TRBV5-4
ASSLVASGSTDTQY
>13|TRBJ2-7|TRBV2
ASTLGQGRSYEQY
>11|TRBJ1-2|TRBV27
ASREGALQGYT
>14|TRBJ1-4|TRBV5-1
ASSFGQGGTNEKLF
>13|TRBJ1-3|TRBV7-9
ASSQMGATGNTIY
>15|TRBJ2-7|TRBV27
ASSLPGLAGVPAEQY
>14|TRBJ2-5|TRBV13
ASSLNRGSKGETQY
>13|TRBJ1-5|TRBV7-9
ASSLNFGGNQPQH
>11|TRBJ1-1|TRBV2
ASSSGMNTEAF
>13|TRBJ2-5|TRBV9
ASSDSGGSWETQY
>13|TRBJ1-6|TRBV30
AWRRPGQSNSPLH
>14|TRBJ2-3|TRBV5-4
ASSQPLAGGQDTQY
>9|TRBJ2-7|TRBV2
ASRYNYEQY
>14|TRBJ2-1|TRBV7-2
ASSLASAVSYNEQF
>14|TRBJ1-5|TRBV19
ASSTRPGQGFQPQH
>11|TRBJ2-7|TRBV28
ASRLTLADEQY
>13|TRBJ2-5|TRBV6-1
ASRDRGGGKETQY
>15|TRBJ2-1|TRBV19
ASQGLAGALSDNEQF
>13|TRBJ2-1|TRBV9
ASSVGLASYNEQF
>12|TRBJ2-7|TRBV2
ASSEGRPFYEQY
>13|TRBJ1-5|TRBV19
ASSIGGNSNQPQH
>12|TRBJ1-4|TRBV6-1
ASINTGLDEKLF
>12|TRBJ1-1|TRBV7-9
ASSLRGQNTEAF
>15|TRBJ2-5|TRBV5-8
ASSLALLAGGQETQY